The rows below give T cell receptor beta chains drawn from one sample of a study of regulatory T cells in long-lasting Graves disease. In TCRdb, the multiplex PCR reads were re-called with MiXCR into one record per CDR3 protein. Of roughly 470,000 distinct CDR3 sequences in the sample, roughly 20% were seen once. The starting material was peripheral blood mononuclear cells (PBMCs), obtained when the disease was refractory, from a patient treated with antithyroid drugs. Source of these receptors: a female donor with Graves disease. CDR3s include the opening cysteine and the closing phenylalanine or tryptophan. Fields, in order: J gene, V gene, D gene, clone size, CDR3 DNA, CDR3 protein. A D gene is named only where the DNA matches it firmly. Clone size appears in some rows only: once, few, many, or a class for an expanded clone.

J gene: TRBJ2-5; V gene: TRBV11-2; D gene: -; clone size: many; CDR3 DNA: TGTGCCAGCAGCTTAGCGATAGGGCCCCAAGAGACCCAGTACTTC; CDR3 protein: CASSLAIGPQETQYF
J gene: TRBJ1-1; V gene: TRBV29-1; D gene: -; clone size: many; CDR3 DNA: TGCAGCGTGCGTGATCGGGGAACTGAAGCTTTCTTT; CDR3 protein: CSVRDRGTEAFF
J gene: TRBJ2-3; V gene: TRBV12-5; D gene: TRBD2; clone size: -; CDR3 DNA: TGTGCTAGTGGTTTGTCCCGGGGAGCGGGGGAGGCCACAGATACGCAGTATTTT; CDR3 protein: CASGLSRGAGEATDTQYF
J gene: TRBJ2-7; V gene: TRBV9; D gene: -; clone size: many; CDR3 DNA: TGTGCCAGCAGCGAAGGGGACGGAACCTACGAGCAGTACTTC; CDR3 protein: CASSEGDGTYEQYF
J gene: TRBJ2-5; V gene: TRBV14; D gene: TRBD2; clone size: -; CDR3 DNA: TGTGCCAGCAGCCAAGGGACTAGCGGGAGGTACCAAGAGACCCAGTACTTC; CDR3 protein: CASSQGTSGRYQETQYF
J gene: TRBJ1-5; V gene: TRBV27; D gene: -; clone size: few; CDR3 DNA: TGTGCCAGCAAACCCCAAGGGTTAAATCAGCCCCAGCATTTT; CDR3 protein: CASKPQGLNQPQHF
J gene: TRBJ2-5; V gene: TRBV27; D gene: -; clone size: many; CDR3 DNA: TGTGCCAGCAGTTTAACGGGGGCGCGGGGAGAGACCCAGTACTTC; CDR3 protein: CASSLTGARGETQYF
J gene: TRBJ1-6; V gene: TRBV27; D gene: -; clone size: few; CDR3 DNA: TGTGCCAGCAGCTGGACTTATAATTCACCCCTCCACTTT; CDR3 protein: CASSWTYNSPLHF
J gene: TRBJ2-5; V gene: TRBV20-1; D gene: TRBD2; clone size: many; CDR3 DNA: TGCAGTGCTAGAGACTGGGGGGGTAGCGGAGAGACCCAGTACTTC; CDR3 protein: CSARDWGGSGETQYF
J gene: TRBJ1-4; V gene: TRBV7-2; D gene: -; clone size: -; CDR3 DNA: TGTGCCAGCAGCTTAGCCCAGGGGCCTAATGAAAAACTGTTTTTT; CDR3 protein: CASSLAQGPNEKLFF
J gene: TRBJ1-4; V gene: TRBV11-2; D gene: -; clone size: many; CDR3 DNA: TGTGCCAGCAGCCGTGGACAGACAACTAATGAAAAACTGTTTTTT; CDR3 protein: CASSRGQTTNEKLFF
J gene: TRBJ1-2; V gene: TRBV6-6; D gene: TRBD1; clone size: many; CDR3 DNA: TGTGCCAGCAGTTACTCGAGCGGACAGGGGGCGTCGAATGGCTACACCTTC; CDR3 protein: CASSYSSGQGASNGYTF
J gene: TRBJ2-5; V gene: TRBV20-1; D gene: TRBD1; clone size: many; CDR3 DNA: TGCAGTGCTAGATTCCCGCTGGGGACAGGGGGCCGGGAGACCCAGTACTTC; CDR3 protein: CSARFPLGTGGRETQYF
J gene: TRBJ1-2; V gene: TRBV14; D gene: -; clone size: few; CDR3 DNA: TGTGCCAGCAGCCAAGCACAGGGTTGGGGCTACACCTTC; CDR3 protein: CASSQAQGWGYTF
J gene: TRBJ2-2; V gene: TRBV5-4; D gene: TRBD2; clone size: -; CDR3 DNA: TGTGCCAGCAGCCCGTTAGCGGGACATAACACCGGGGAGCTGTTTTTT; CDR3 protein: CASSPLAGHNTGELFF
J gene: TRBJ2-7; V gene: TRBV7-8; D gene: TRBD2; clone size: many; CDR3 DNA: TGTGCCAGCAGCGCTCGGACTAGCGGGAGCTACGAGCAGTACTTC; CDR3 protein: CASSARTSGSYEQYF
J gene: TRBJ1-2; V gene: TRBV3-1; D gene: -; clone size: few; CDR3 DNA: TGTGCCAGCAGGCTAGCGACGGAAAACTATGGCTACACCTTC; CDR3 protein: CASRLATENYGYTF
J gene: TRBJ2-2; V gene: TRBV12-3/TRBV12-4; D gene: TRBD1; clone size: -; CDR3 DNA: TGTGCCAGCAGTTTAATGGTTGTCCAGGGGGCCGGGGAGCTGTTTTTT; CDR3 protein: CASSLMVVQGAGELFF
J gene: TRBJ1-1; V gene: TRBV7-9; D gene: TRBD1; clone size: -; CDR3 DNA: TGTGCCAGCAGCCCCAGACAGGGGGCGTATACTGAAGCTTTCTTT; CDR3 protein: CASSPRQGAYTEAFF
J gene: TRBJ2-2; V gene: TRBV28; D gene: TRBD1; clone size: -; CDR3 DNA: TGTGCCAGCAGCTCAACCGGGACAGGGGGAGGGAACACCGGGGAGCTGTTTTTT; CDR3 protein: CASSSTGTGGGNTGELFF
J gene: TRBJ2-7; V gene: TRBV27; D gene: -; clone size: -; CDR3 DNA: TGTGCCAGCAGTCCTTCTATGGGGGAGGTAACCTACGAGCAGTACTTC; CDR3 protein: CASSPSMGEVTYEQYF
J gene: TRBJ2-5; V gene: TRBV28; D gene: -; clone size: -; CDR3 DNA: TGTGCCAGCAGTTACGAGGGGACCCAGTACTTC; CDR3 protein: CASSYEGTQYF
J gene: TRBJ2-7; V gene: TRBV10-3; D gene: -; clone size: many; CDR3 DNA: TGTGCCATCAGTGAGCGGGCCACTACCTACGAGCAGTACTTC; CDR3 protein: CAISERATTYEQYF
J gene: TRBJ1-2; V gene: TRBV28; D gene: TRBD1; clone size: many; CDR3 DNA: TGTGCCAGCAGTTTACCACGGACAGGGGGGGACTATGGCTACACCTTC; CDR3 protein: CASSLPRTGGDYGYTF
J gene: TRBJ2-7; V gene: TRBV20-1; D gene: -; clone size: many; CDR3 DNA: TGCAGTGCCCTTTCTAGCTACGAGCAGTACTTC; CDR3 protein: CSALSSYEQYF
J gene: TRBJ2-2; V gene: TRBV7-6; D gene: TRBD2; clone size: few; CDR3 DNA: TGTGCCAGCAGCTTAGGTCCTAGCGGATATACCGGGGAGCTGTTTTTT; CDR3 protein: CASSLGPSGYTGELFF
J gene: TRBJ2-2; V gene: TRBV6-5; D gene: TRBD1; clone size: -; CDR3 DNA: TGTGCCAGCAGTTATCAAGAGACAGGGAAGATCGGGGAGCTGTTTTTT; CDR3 protein: CASSYQETGKIGELFF
J gene: TRBJ2-7; V gene: TRBV20-1; D gene: -; clone size: -; CDR3 DNA: TGCAGTGCTAGCGACTCCGAGCAGTACTTC; CDR3 protein: CSASDSEQYF
J gene: TRBJ1-1; V gene: TRBV3-1; D gene: TRBD1; clone size: few; CDR3 DNA: TGTGCCAGCAGGGGACAGGGGGCTACGGCTTTCTTT; CDR3 protein: CASRGQGATAFF
J gene: TRBJ2-7; V gene: TRBV20-1; D gene: TRBD2; clone size: -; CDR3 DNA: TGCAGTGCTCCTACCGGGACTAGCGGGACGTACGAGCAGTACTTC; CDR3 protein: CSAPTGTSGTYEQYF
J gene: TRBJ2-7; V gene: TRBV9; D gene: TRBD1; clone size: -; CDR3 DNA: TGTGCCAGCAGCGTAGAAGCCGGGACAGGGCCTTCCTACGAGCAGTACTTC; CDR3 protein: CASSVEAGTGPSYEQYF
J gene: TRBJ2-1; V gene: TRBV2; D gene: TRBD2; clone size: few; CDR3 DNA: TGTGCCAGCATTTGGACTAGCGGGGGGTACAATGAGCAGTTCTTC; CDR3 protein: CASIWTSGGYNEQFF
J gene: TRBJ2-2; V gene: TRBV11-1; D gene: TRBD2; clone size: many; CDR3 DNA: TGTGCCAGCAGCCCTGGGAGGGGAGGGCCGCACGCCGGGGAGCTGTTTTTT; CDR3 protein: CASSPGRGGPHAGELFF
J gene: TRBJ1-2; V gene: TRBV11-1; D gene: -; clone size: many; CDR3 DNA: TGTGCCAGCAGCTTATCAGTTGCTATGGACTACACCTTC; CDR3 protein: CASSLSVAMDYTF
J gene: TRBJ2-3; V gene: TRBV11-2; D gene: TRBD1; clone size: -; CDR3 DNA: TGTGCCAGCAGCTTGCGACAGGGATCAGATACGCAGTATTTT; CDR3 protein: CASSLRQGSDTQYF
J gene: TRBJ2-7; V gene: TRBV9; D gene: -; clone size: many; CDR3 DNA: TGTGCCAGCTCGCCTAGCGTGGGCGAGCAGTACTTC; CDR3 protein: CASSPSVGEQYF
J gene: TRBJ1-2; V gene: TRBV19; D gene: -; clone size: many; CDR3 DNA: TGTGCCAGTAGTACTATGGGACGGAACTATGGCTACACCTTC; CDR3 protein: CASSTMGRNYGYTF
J gene: TRBJ1-1; V gene: TRBV10-3; D gene: -; clone size: many; CDR3 DNA: TGTGCCATCAGGAGAAAGGGGGATGCGAACACTGAAGCTTTCTTT; CDR3 protein: CAIRRKGDANTEAFF
J gene: TRBJ2-2; V gene: TRBV15; D gene: TRBD2; clone size: -; CDR3 DNA: TGTGCCACCAGCAGAGATCGACTAGCGGGAGCTATTGCCGGGGAGCTGTTTTTT; CDR3 protein: CATSRDRLAGAIAGELFF
J gene: TRBJ2-7; V gene: TRBV4-3; D gene: TRBD1; clone size: -; CDR3 DNA: TGCGCCAGCAGCCAATACAGGGGGACCTACGAGCAGTACTTC; CDR3 protein: CASSQYRGTYEQYF
J gene: TRBJ1-2; V gene: TRBV11-2; D gene: TRBD1; clone size: many; CDR3 DNA: TGTGCCAGCAGCACTCGGACAGGCATACTGAGCTATGGCTACACCTTC; CDR3 protein: CASSTRTGILSYGYTF
J gene: TRBJ1-1; V gene: TRBV27; D gene: TRBD1; clone size: many; CDR3 DNA: TGTGCCAGCAGTGGGACAGGAATCACTGAAGCTTTCTTT; CDR3 protein: CASSGTGITEAFF
J gene: TRBJ2-7; V gene: TRBV6-2/TRBV6-3; D gene: -; clone size: few; CDR3 DNA: TGTGCCAGCAGTTACTCAGGGGGAGACCCCTACGAGCAGTACTTC; CDR3 protein: CASSYSGGDPYEQYF
J gene: TRBJ2-7; V gene: TRBV12-3/TRBV12-4; D gene: TRBD2; clone size: -; CDR3 DNA: TGTGCCAGCAATCTTAACCAGCGGGAGACCTCCTACGAGCAGTACTTC; CDR3 protein: CASNLNQRETSYEQYF
J gene: TRBJ2-4; V gene: TRBV4-3; D gene: TRBD2; clone size: once; CDR3 DNA: TGCGCCAGCAGCCAAGATATGAGGGGCGGGAGGGGCATTCAGTACTTC; CDR3 protein: CASSQDMRGGRGIQYF
J gene: TRBJ1-1; V gene: TRBV6-1; D gene: TRBD1; clone size: -; CDR3 DNA: TGTGCCAGCAGTCCCCCCGGGACAGTGAACACTGAAGCTTTCTTT; CDR3 protein: CASSPPGTVNTEAFF
J gene: TRBJ1-6; V gene: TRBV28; D gene: TRBD1; clone size: many; CDR3 DNA: TGTGCCAGCAGTCCCCCTCAGGGGGCGAATAATTCACCCCTCCACTTT; CDR3 protein: CASSPPQGANNSPLHF
J gene: TRBJ2-7; V gene: TRBV18; D gene: -; clone size: few; CDR3 DNA: TGTGCCAGCTCTCGGAGGACAGACCCCTACGAGCAGTACTTC; CDR3 protein: CASSRRTDPYEQYF
J gene: TRBJ2-5; V gene: TRBV20-1; D gene: TRBD2; clone size: few; CDR3 DNA: TGCAGTGCCATCAAACTAGCGGGCCAAGAGACCCAGTACTTC; CDR3 protein: CSAIKLAGQETQYF
J gene: TRBJ2-7; V gene: TRBV7-2; D gene: -; clone size: many; CDR3 DNA: TGTGCCAGCGGGTATGGGGGGCGCCTCTACGAGCAGTACTTC; CDR3 protein: CASGYGGRLYEQYF
J gene: TRBJ1-2; V gene: TRBV28; D gene: -; clone size: many; CDR3 DNA: TGTGCCAGCAGTTTGCTGGGGGCTAACTATGGCTACACCTTC; CDR3 protein: CASSLLGANYGYTF
J gene: TRBJ2-5; V gene: TRBV6-2/TRBV6-3; D gene: -; clone size: few; CDR3 DNA: TGTGCCAGCAGTGAAGGAAGAGGGCCCGGACCCCGAGGGACCCAGTACTTC; CDR3 protein: CASSEGRGPGPRGTQYF
J gene: TRBJ2-3; V gene: TRBV12-3/TRBV12-4; D gene: -; clone size: once; CDR3 DNA: TGTGCCAGCAGTTACGGGGGAACTAGCACAGATACGCAGTATTTT; CDR3 protein: CASSYGGTSTDTQYF